This paragraph covers one T cell receptor (beta chain) sequence. Its specificity is not known. The record originates from a study of T cells expressing NK-cell markers. Study overall: In sorted CD3+CD56+NKG2C+, CD3+CD56+NKG2C- and CD3+CD56-NKG2C+ T cells, TCR beta repertoires were obtained. The authors sequenced eight donors, of whom seven were HCMV-seropositive and one was seronegative.

For each CDR3 protein, TCRdb gives one entry from its re-call of the 5' RACE reads, without DNA. In all, the sample yields tens of thousands of distinct CDR3 sequences. The CDR3 spans 15 residues. The germline V gene has CDR1 MNHEY and CDR2 SVGEGT. Study results and limitations: In about six donors, dominant NKG2C+ clonotypes were roughly 1.0-8% of CD8+ T cells.

The chain recombines TRBV6-2 or TRBV6-3 with TRBJ1-1. This clonotype originated in a man aged 18-75 years in good health. Sample: blood T cells: a sorted CD56 or NKG2C T cell subset, CD4+ or CD8+ T cells, or bulk PBMC T cells (not recorded which). The chain's CDR3 is CASVSFWGLRTEAFF.